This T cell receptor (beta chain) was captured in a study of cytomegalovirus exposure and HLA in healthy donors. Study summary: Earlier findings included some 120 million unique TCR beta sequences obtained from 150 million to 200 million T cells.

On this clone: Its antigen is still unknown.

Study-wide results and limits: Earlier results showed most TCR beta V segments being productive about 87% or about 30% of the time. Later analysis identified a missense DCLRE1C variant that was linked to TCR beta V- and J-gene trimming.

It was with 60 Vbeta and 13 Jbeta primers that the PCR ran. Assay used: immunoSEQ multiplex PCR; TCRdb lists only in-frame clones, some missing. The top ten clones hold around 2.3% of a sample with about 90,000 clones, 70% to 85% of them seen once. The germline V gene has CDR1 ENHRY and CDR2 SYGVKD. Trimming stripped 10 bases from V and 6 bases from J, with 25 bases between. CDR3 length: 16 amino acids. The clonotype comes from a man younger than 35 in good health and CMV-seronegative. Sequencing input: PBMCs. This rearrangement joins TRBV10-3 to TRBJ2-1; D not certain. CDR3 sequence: CATHPDNPGVGNEQFF. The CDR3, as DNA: TGTGCCACCCACCCAGATAATCCCGGAGTCGGCAATGAGCAGTTCTTC.